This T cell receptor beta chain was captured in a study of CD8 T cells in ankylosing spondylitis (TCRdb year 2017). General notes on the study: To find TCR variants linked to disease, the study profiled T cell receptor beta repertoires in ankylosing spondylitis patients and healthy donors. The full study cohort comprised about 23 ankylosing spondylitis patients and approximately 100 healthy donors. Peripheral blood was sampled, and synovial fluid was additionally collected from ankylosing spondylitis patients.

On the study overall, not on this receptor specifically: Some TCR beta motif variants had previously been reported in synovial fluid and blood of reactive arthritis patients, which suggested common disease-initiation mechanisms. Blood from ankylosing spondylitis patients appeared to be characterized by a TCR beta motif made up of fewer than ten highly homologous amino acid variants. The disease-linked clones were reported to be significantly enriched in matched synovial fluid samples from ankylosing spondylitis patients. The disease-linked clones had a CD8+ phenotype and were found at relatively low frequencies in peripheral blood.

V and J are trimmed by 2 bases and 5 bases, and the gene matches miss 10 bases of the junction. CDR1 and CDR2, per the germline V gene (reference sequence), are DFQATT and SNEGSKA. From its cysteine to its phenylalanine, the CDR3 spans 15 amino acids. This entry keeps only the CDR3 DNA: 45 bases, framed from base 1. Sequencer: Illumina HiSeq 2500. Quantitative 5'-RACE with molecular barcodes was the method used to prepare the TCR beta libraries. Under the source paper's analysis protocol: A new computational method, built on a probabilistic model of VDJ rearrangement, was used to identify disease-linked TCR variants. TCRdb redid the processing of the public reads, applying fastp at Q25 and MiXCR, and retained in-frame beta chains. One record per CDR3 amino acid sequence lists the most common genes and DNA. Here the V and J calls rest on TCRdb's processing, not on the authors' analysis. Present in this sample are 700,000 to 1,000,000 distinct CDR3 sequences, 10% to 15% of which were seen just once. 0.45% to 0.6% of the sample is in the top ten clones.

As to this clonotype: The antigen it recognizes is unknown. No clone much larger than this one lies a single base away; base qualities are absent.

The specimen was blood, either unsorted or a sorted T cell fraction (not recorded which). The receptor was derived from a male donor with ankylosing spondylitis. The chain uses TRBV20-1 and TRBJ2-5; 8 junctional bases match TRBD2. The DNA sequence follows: TGCAGTGCTAGAAACCCAGCGGGGGTAGAGGAGACCCAGTACTTC. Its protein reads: CSARNPAGVEETQYF.